The clone carrying this T cell receptor beta chain appeared a few times. This entry is derived from a study of blood T cell repertoires in COVID-19. After removal of 2 bases from V and 8 bases from J, the junction contained 16 bases not matched to a gene. Germline V gives CDR1 SGHNT, CDR2 YYREEE (reference sequence). The CDR3 contains 17 residues. Clones were read by immunoSEQ multiplex PCR, and TCRdb kept only the in-frame ones, dropping some. The sample lists 210,000 or so clones, about 84% occurring once. The sequence came from a man aged 25 to 45 with acute COVID-19. Sequencing was carried out using PBMCs or T cells enriched from blood (not recorded which). The gene calls are TRBV5-4 and TRBJ2-1, with TRBD1 matching 7 bases. The CDR3 DNA reads as TGTGCCAGCAGCTTTCTTGACAGGGCGCAACTCCAGGATGAGCAGTTCTTC. Residues: CASSFLDRAQLQDEQFF.